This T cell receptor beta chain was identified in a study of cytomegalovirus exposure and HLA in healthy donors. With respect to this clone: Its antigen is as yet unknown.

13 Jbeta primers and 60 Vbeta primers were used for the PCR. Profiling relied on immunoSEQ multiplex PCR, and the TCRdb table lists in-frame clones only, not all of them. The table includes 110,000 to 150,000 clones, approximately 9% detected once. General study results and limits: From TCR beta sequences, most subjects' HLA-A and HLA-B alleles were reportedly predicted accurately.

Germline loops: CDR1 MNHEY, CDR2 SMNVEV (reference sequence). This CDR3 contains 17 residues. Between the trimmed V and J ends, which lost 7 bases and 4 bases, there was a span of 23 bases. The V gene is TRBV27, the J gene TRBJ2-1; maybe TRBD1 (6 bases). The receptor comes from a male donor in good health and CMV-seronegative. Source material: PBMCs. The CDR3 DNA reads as TGTGCCAGCAAAGAAATCACAACAGGGATAAGGTACAATGAGCAGTTCTTC. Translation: CASKEITTGIRYNEQFF.